This entry is about one T cell receptor beta chain. This entry is derived from a study of control samples from healthy donors and cancer patients. Germline loops: CDR1 KGHSH, CDR2 LQKENI. The CDR3 runs to 13 residues. Between the trimmed V and J ends, which lost 3 bases and 5 bases, there was a span of 11 bases. The protocol was immunoSEQ multiplex PCR, while the TCRdb copy is restricted to in-frame clones and leaves out a portion. The sample records 130,000 to 150,000 clones, roughly 94% being singletons. The TCR sequence derives from a man in his 60s with colorectal cancer. The chain couples TRBV18 to TRBJ2-7; tentative D call: TRBD1 (6 bases). Sequenced material: PBMCs. The CDR3 sequence: CASSPRRTDEQYF. CDR3 DNA: TGTGCCAGCTCACCGCGCCGGACAGACGAGCAGTACTTC.